The 9 T cell receptor beta chains presented below share a single source sample, sequenced in a study of human T cells and chemical hapten exposure. TCRdb processed the RACE reads anew with MiXCR; each CDR3 protein has one entry. The sample includes roughly 200,000 distinct CDR3 sequences, more than 20% of them seen just once. Time point given: patch test 3, about 24 weeks after DPC sensitization. Documented treatment: therapeutic diphenylcyclopropenone sensitization with weekly scalp DPC. This specimen consisted of whole blood, obtained in connection with sensitization to the hapten diphenylcyclopropenone (DPC). These receptors were taken from a woman aged 40 to 49 with alopecia areata. Some clones in this sample may be carry-over from other donors' samples.

This clonotype was seen a few times. The V call is TRBV4-1, the J call TRBJ1-4; D ambiguous. With 1 base removed from V and 0 bases from J, the gap between germline ends came to 12 bases. Germline loops: CDR1 MGHRA, CDR2 YSYEKL. The CDR3 is made up of 17 amino acids. CDR3 region: CASSQGANPATNEKLFF. CDR3 DNA: TGCGCCAGCAGCCAAGGTGCGAATCCCGCAACTAATGAAAAACTGTTTTTT.

In its sample, this clonotype was seen once. The chain recombines TRBV7-2 with TRBJ2-7, with D possibly TRBD1 on 5 matching bases. CDR3 length equals 14 residues. With 4 bases removed from V and 7 bases from J, the gap between germline ends came to 17 bases. Germline V lookup: CDR1 SGHTA, CDR2 FQGNSA. CDR3 amino acids: CASSSQAGSSEQYF. The DNA of the CDR3 is TGTGCCAGCAGCTCCCAGGCAGGGTCATCAGAGCAGTACTTC.

The chain couples TRBV28 to TRBJ2-1, with 8 bases aligning to TRBD1. Trimming took 7 bases from V and 3 from J; bases not matched to a gene: 11. Germline V gives CDR1 MDHEN, CDR2 SYDVKM. This CDR3 is 16 amino acids long. The DNA for the CDR3 is TGTGCCAGCACCGTTACCGGGACAGGAGTCTACAATGAGCAGTTCTTC. It codes for CASTVTGTGVYNEQFF.

This clonotype turned up a few times. This chain connects TRBV10-3 to TRBJ1-2; the D gene is possibly TRBD1 (6 bases). The germline gives CDR1 ENHRY, CDR2 SYGVKD. The CDR3 runs to 13 residues. V was pared by 5 bases and J by 6 bases, with 13 bases between. The CDR3 DNA follows: TGTGCCATCAGTTACAGGGAACTGGATGGCTACACCTTC. Residues: CAISYRELDGYTF.

The chain links TRBV6-6 to TRBJ2-5; 8 bases fit TRBD2. Unmatched junction bases numbered 4, after V lost 0 bases and J lost 4 bases. The CDR3 runs to 15 residues. Germline lookup yields CDR1 MNHNY and CDR2 SVGAGI (reference sequence). The DNA for the CDR3 is TGTGCCAGCAGTTACTCCGGGACTAGTGCAGAGACCCAGTACTTC. Translating gives CASSYSGTSAETQYF.

This clonotype was seen at least ten times. The chain is built from TRBV28 and TRBJ2-1, with 14 bases aligning to TRBD2. J was trimmed by 6 bases and V by 5 bases; bases with no gene match: 6. This CDR3 contains 16 residues. Germline CDR1 MDHEN, CDR2 SYDVKM. CDR3 nucleotides: TGTGCCAGCAGTCCCCCGGGACTAGCGGGAGCCAATGAGCAGTTCTTC. It translates to CASSPPGLAGANEQFF. Full variable domain (missing parts from reference TRBV28 and TRBJ2-1): DVKVTQSSRYLVKRTGEKVFLECVQDMDHENMFWYRQDPGLGLRLIYFSYDVKMKEKGDIPEGYSVSREKKERFSLILESASTNQTSMYLCASSPPGLAGANEQFFGPGTRLTVL.

The chain employs TRBV9 and TRBJ1-3; no clear D gene. V was cut by 4 bases and J by 0 bases, with 11 bases left in between. This CDR3 has 15 amino acids. Germline values: CDR1 SGDLS, CDR2 YYNGEE. CDR3 protein: CASSPSGNSGNTIYF. CDR3 sequence (DNA): TGTGCCAGCAGCCCTTCAGGAAACTCTGGAAACACCATATATTTT.

This clonotype has at least ten counts. V is TRBV29-1 and J is TRBJ2-6, with no clear D. V was trimmed by 5 bases and J by 0 bases, leaving 5 bases between them. The CDR3 sequence is 13 residues long. Germline values: CDR1 SQVTM, CDR2 ANQGSEA. The chain's CDR3 is CSVHSSGANVLTF. CDR3 DNA sequence: TGCAGCGTTCACAGCTCTGGGGCCAACGTCCTGACTTTC. Supplemented by reference TRBV29-1 and TRBJ2-6, the full variable domain reads SAVISQKPSRDICQRGTSLTIQCQVDSQVTMMFWYRQQPGQSLTLIATANQGSEATYESGFVIDKFPISRPNLTFSTLTVSNMSPEDSSIYLCSVHSSGANVLTFGAGSRLTVL.

This clonotype was counted a few times. This sequence joins TRBV7-9 and TRBJ1-2, with 9 bases aligning to TRBD1. The trim removed 5 bases at V and 6 bases at J, leaving 4 bases unmatched. Germline V gives CDR1 SEHNR, CDR2 FQNEAQ (reference sequence). CDR3 length: 13 amino acids. CDR3 coding DNA: TGTGCCAGCAGCGCGGGACAGGGAAATGGCTACACCTTC. It is translated as CASSAGQGNGYTF.